What follows are 21 T cell receptor beta chains derived from one specimen sequenced in a study of control samples from healthy donors and cancer patients. Assay used: immunoSEQ multiplex PCR; TCRdb lists only in-frame clones, some missing. This sample has approximately 120,000 clones, with roughly 87% found just once. Input material: blood. These TCRs come from a man between 18 and 35 years old in good health.

The chain is built from TRBV5-5 and TRBJ2-7, with a tentative D call TRBD1 (5 bases). Germline-derived CDR1 and CDR2 are SGHKS and YYEKEE (reference sequence). This CDR3 is 15 amino acids long. Trimming took off 0 bases at V and 2 bases at J, with 12 bases between the two ends. CDR3 loop: CASSLGFDRTYEQYF. CDR3 nucleotides: TGTGCCAGCAGCTTGGGGTTTGACAGAACCTACGAGCAGTACTTC.

The V gene is TRBV9, the J gene TRBJ1-4; no firm D call. The germline CDR1 and CDR2 sequences are SGDLS and YYNGEE. V was cut by 3 bases and J by 4 bases, with 10 bases left in between. CDR3 length: 14 residues. CDR3 in DNA: TGTGCCAGCAGCGCCTCTCTGCTTAATGAAAAACTGTTTTTT. Protein product: CASSASLLNEKLFF.

The chain couples TRBV6-1 to TRBJ1-6, with D unresolved. Germline CDR1 is MNHNS and CDR2 is SASEGT. The CDR3 totals 15 residues. The V and J ends lost 1 base and 9 bases respectively, with 13 bases between them. The chain's CDR3 is CASSEGADSGSPLHF. The CDR3 DNA is TGTGCCAGCAGTGAAGGCGCAGATTCAGGTTCACCCCTCCACTTT.

This chain links TRBV7-2 with TRBJ2-5; 10 nucleotides agree with TRBD2. This CDR3 spans 16 amino acids. With 3 bases clipped from V and 2 bases from J, the junction kept 6 bases outside the gene matches. Germline V gene data show CDR1 as SGHTA and CDR2 as FQGNSA. In DNA, the CDR3 is TGTGCCAGCAGCTTGAGTCAAGCGGGAGGGCAAGAGACCCAGTACTTC. Its protein is CASSLSQAGGQETQYF.

Only a few counts were recorded for this clone. This chain links TRBV6-5 with TRBJ2-3, with 8 bases that match TRBD2. Germline V lookup: CDR1 MNHEY, CDR2 SVGAGI. With 8 bases clipped from V and 0 bases from J, the junction kept 7 bases outside the gene matches. The CDR3 totals 15 residues. The CDR3 loop is CASGSGGFSTDTQYF. For the CDR3, the DNA is TGTGCCAGCGGGTCGGGGGGGTTCAGCACAGATACGCAGTATTTT.

V and J are TRBV7-9 and TRBJ2-1; D call uncertain. The V end was cut by 10 bases, the J end by 5 bases, with 3 bases between. The germline V gene has CDR1 SEHNR and CDR2 FQNEAQ (reference sequence). The CDR3 is made up of 9 amino acids. The CDR3 bases are TGTGCCATAGACAATGAGCAGTTCTTC. Its protein is CAIDNEQFF.

This clone has only one observation. The rearrangement links TRBV7-6 to TRBJ2-3, with 11 nucleotides matching TRBD2. CDR1 and CDR2 (germline): SGHVS, FNYEAQ. CDR3 size: 16 residues. Losses at the gene ends were 1 base for V and 8 bases for J; bases not matched to a gene: 8. The CDR3 loop reads CASSLGTSGSAGTQYF. The CDR3 DNA reads as TGTGCCAGCAGCTTAGGCACTAGCGGGAGTGCGGGTACGCAGTATTTT.

This chain links TRBV28 with TRBJ1-4; D call uncertain. V was pared by 5 bases and J by 4 bases, with 17 bases between. Germline loops: CDR1 MDHEN, CDR2 SYDVKM. This CDR3 spans 16 amino acids. CDR3 sequence: CASSLGIQTINEKLFF. CDR3 sequence (DNA): TGTGCCAGCAGTCTAGGAATCCAAACGATTAATGAAAAACTGTTTTTT. The full variable domain, in which reference TRBV28 and TRBJ1-4 provide the parts outside the CDR3, is DVKVTQSSRYLVKRTGEKVFLECVQDMDHENMFWYRQDPGLGLRLIYFSYDVKMKEKGDIPEGYSVSREKKERFSLILESASTNQTSMYLCASSLGIQTINEKLFFGSGTQLSVL.

The genes are TRBV27 and TRBJ2-1; a possible D gene is TRBD2 (5 bases). CDR3 length: 15 amino acids. Germline CDR1 reads MNHEY; CDR2 reads SMNVEV (reference sequence). V was clipped by 6 bases and J by 5 bases, with 17 bases between them. CDR3 residues: CASRVRVYFDNEQFF. In nucleotides, the CDR3 is TGTGCCAGCAGGGTGAGGGTCTATTTCGACAATGAGCAGTTCTTC.

The rearrangement links TRBV19 to TRBJ2-2; 9 nucleotides align to TRBD1. CDR3 length: 15 amino acids. Losses at the gene ends were 5 bases for V and 4 bases for J; bases not matched to a gene: 5. The germline CDR1 and CDR2 sequences are LNHDA and SQIVND (reference sequence). The CDR3 nucleotides read TGTGCCAGTAGTCGACAGGGGGATGCCACCGGGGAGCTGTTTTTT. This codes for CASSRQGDATGELFF.

The V call is TRBV5-6, the J call TRBJ2-1; D is undetermined. Trimming stripped 6 bases from V and 4 bases from J, with 17 bases between. The CDR3 has 15 amino acids. Germline V lookup: CDR1 SGHDT, CDR2 YYEEEE. The CDR3 region is CASNRRRSTYNEQFF. The CDR3 DNA sequence: TGTGCCAGCAACCGGCGGCGGTCGACATACAATGAGCAGTTCTTC.

The chain links TRBV12-5 to TRBJ1-2; D remains unclear. V lost 2 bases and J lost 3, with 10 bases in between. From germline, CDR1 is LGHNT and CDR2 FRNRAP. The CDR3 consists of 14 residues. The CDR3 spells CASGLWAVYYGYTF. CDR3 nucleotide sequence: TGTGCTAGTGGTTTGTGGGCAGTCTACTATGGCTACACCTTC. The full variable domain, rest sourced from reference TRBV12-5 and TRBJ1-2, is DARVTQTPRHKVTEMGQEVTMRCQPILGHNTVFWYRQTMMQGLELLAYFRNRAPLDDSGMPKDRFSAEMPDATLATLKIQPSEPRDSAVYFCASGLWAVYYGYTFGSGTRLTVV.

The genes are TRBV2 and TRBJ1-1, with D possibly matching TRBD1 (5 bases). The germline V gene encodes CDR1 SNHLY and CDR2 FYNNEI. This CDR3 contains 13 residues. The V end was cut by 7 bases, the J end by 1 base, with 10 bases between. CDR3 sequence: CASMGLPNTEAFF. The CDR3 region has the DNA TGTGCCAGCATGGGACTCCCGAACACTGAAGCTTTCTTT. Using reference TRBV2 and TRBJ1-1 for the parts outside the CDR3, the full variable domain is EPEVTQTPSHQVTQMGQEVILRCVPISNHLYFYWYRQILGQKVEFLVSFYNNEISEKSEIFDDQFSVERPDGSNFTLKIRSTKLEDSAMYFCASMGLPNTEAFFGQGTRLTVV.

The CDR3 DNA reads TGCGCCAGCACCAGGACTGCTGTTACCGGGGAGCTGTTTTTT. Translating gives CASTRTAVTGELFF. The rearrangement joins TRBV5-1 to TRBJ2-2, with a weak D call TRBD2 (5 bases). In germline, CDR1 is SGHRS, CDR2 YFSETQ. This CDR3 has 14 residues. V was cut by 6 bases and J by 5 bases, with 14 bases left in between.

This clone was counted only a few times. This CDR3 is CASSQGVGIGELFF. In DNA form, the CDR3 reads TGTGCCAGCAGCCAAGGTGTCGGAATCGGGGAGCTGTTTTTT. This rearrangement joins TRBV3-1 (or the pseudogene TRBV3-2) to TRBJ2-2; D is ambiguous. From germline, CDR1 is LGHDT and CDR2 YNNKEL (reference sequence). The CDR3 consists of 14 residues. V lost 1 base to trimming and J lost 7 bases, with 10 bases between them.

In nucleotides, the CDR3 is TGTGCCAGCAGCTTGGCCAATCCGACCCCTGAAAGTGACTACGAGCAGTACTTC. Protein sequence: CASSLANPTPESDYEQYF. The chain recombines TRBV5-6 with TRBJ2-7, with no clear D. Trimming removed 0 bases at V and 3 bases at J, with 22 bases between. Germline V lookup: CDR1 SGHDT, CDR2 YYEEEE. This CDR3 spans 18 amino acids.

About this clone itself: The junction departs from germline at one end; a sequencing error may be responsible. In the same sample, other DNA sequences code for this CDR3. The chain couples TRBV7-2 to TRBJ2-1; D is possibly TRBD1 (5 bases). Germline V gene data show CDR1 as SGHTA and CDR2 as FQGNSA. This CDR3 has 15 amino acids. For the CDR3, the DNA is TGTGCCAGCAGCTCCGCGTTGGGGCTTTACAATGAGCAATTCTTC. As protein: CASSSALGLYNEQFF.

This rearrangement joins TRBV19 to TRBJ1-2; D gene unclear. This CDR3 is 12 amino acids long. The V and J ends lost 4 bases and 6 bases respectively, with 9 bases between them. CDR1 LNHDA and CDR2 SQIVND come from the germline V gene (reference sequence). The CDR3 bases are TGTGCCAGTAGTACCCAGACGAATGGCTACACCTTC. Its translation: CASSTQTNGYTF.

This chain connects TRBV7-7 to TRBJ2-1; 11 bases are a match to TRBD2. V was pared by 5 bases and J by 7 bases, with 10 bases of the junction left unmatched. The CDR3 loop spans 16 amino acids. CDR1 is SSHAT and CDR2 is FNYEAQ in the germline V gene (reference sequence). This CDR3 reads CASSPRGSGRANEQFF. The CDR3 nucleotides read TGTGCCAGCAGCCCCCGGGGTAGCGGGAGGGCAAATGAGCAGTTCTTC.

In its sample, this clone was seen once. The chain couples TRBV7-9 to TRBJ1-1, with D tentatively TRBD1 (6 bases). The CDR3 totals 11 residues. Per the germline V gene, CDR1 is SEHNR and CDR2 is FQNEAQ (reference sequence). The ends were cut back, 4 bases at V and 10 bases at J, with 10 bases in the middle. CDR3 residues: CASSSAGVAFF. In DNA, the CDR3 is TGTGCCAGCAGCTCCGCAGGGGTAGCTTTCTTT.

The genes are TRBV18 and TRBJ1-1; perhaps TRBD1 as D (6 bases). CDR3 length: 14 amino acids. Germline loops: CDR1 KGHSH, CDR2 LQKENI. Trimming shortened V by 3 bases and J by 5 bases, and 13 bases separated the two germline ends. CDR3 region: CASSPQGIGTEAFF. The CDR3 bases are TGTGCCAGCTCACCCCAGGGGATTGGGACTGAAGCTTTCTTT. The whole variable domain, filled in from reference TRBV18 and TRBJ1-1, reads NAGVMQNPRHLVRRRGQEARLRCSPMKGHSHVYWYRQLPEEGLKFMVYLQKENIIDESGMPKERFSAEFPKEGPSILRIQQVVRGDSAAYFCASSPQGIGTEAFFGQGTRLTVV.